This T cell receptor (beta chain) was identified during a study of monozygotic twins with inflammatory bowel disease. Study-wide findings and caveats: The inverse Simpson measure of TCRbeta diversity was lower in IBD patients than in healthy co-twins. With others, IBD patients shared fewer clonotypes than healthy twins did, especially with disease activity.

This CDR3 comprises 14 residues. CDR1 SGHRS and CDR2 YFSETQ come from the germline V gene. Note on this clonotype: Its specificity is unknown.

TCRdb re-called the 5' RACE reads; one entry per CDR3 protein, DNA not given. The sample table sets out more than 350,000 distinct CDR3 sequences. The sequence was obtained from a human donor with ulcerative colitis or Crohn's disease, or a healthy co-twin of an affected twin (not recorded which). V and J are TRBV5-1 and TRBJ2-3; there is no DNA to check the TCRdb D call of TRBD1. Sequenced sample: blood. CDR3 sequence: CASSPSTGSDTQYF. Full variable domain (missing parts from reference TRBV5-1 and TRBJ2-3): KAGVTQTPRYLIKTRGQQVTLSCSPISGHRSVSWYQQTPGQGLQFLFEYFSETQRNKGNFPGRFSGRQFSNSRSEMNVSTLELGDSALYLCASSPSTGSDTQYFGPGTRLTVL.